These 9 T cell receptor beta chains were all obtained from the same sample, sequenced in a study of T-cell reconstitution after alpha-beta-depleted transplantation in children. Unique molecular identifiers were used to barcode this TCRbeta library. One entry per CDR3 protein, called by TCRdb with MiXCR from the PCR reads. The sample includes hundreds of thousands of distinct CDR3 sequences, about a quarter of them seen just once. The sample consisted of PBMCs, taken before TCRalphabeta/CD19-depleted stem cell transplant. All receptors derive from a girl under 10 years old with Fanconi anemia, due to receive a stem cell transplant.

V is TRBV30 and J is TRBJ2-4; D is uncertain. CDR1 and CDR2 from the germline V gene are GTSNPN and SVGIG (reference sequence). The CDR3 spans 13 residues. The ends were cut back, 4 bases at V and 3 bases at J, with 10 bases in the middle. The CDR3 is CAWMGGYKNIQYF. The CDR3 region has the DNA TGTGCCTGGATGGGCGGTTACAAAAACATTCAGTACTTC. Full variable domain (missing parts from reference TRBV30 and TRBJ2-4): SQTIHQWPATLVQPVGSPLSLECTVEGTSNPNLYWYRQAAGRGLQLLFYSVGIGQISSEVPQNLSASRPQDRQFILSSKKLLLSDSGFYLCAWMGGYKNIQYFGAGTRLSVL.

About this clonotype: A junction boundary mismatches the germline segment, possibly from a read error. V gene TRBV7-2 combines with J gene TRBJ2-7; TRBD1 agrees at 10 bases. The germline V gene encodes CDR1 SGHTA and CDR2 FQGNSA. The CDR3 sequence is 13 residues long. This CDR3 is CASSLTGGYVQYF. The CDR3 coding sequence is TGTGCCAGCAGCTTGACAGGGGGCTACGTGCAGTACTTC.

The rearrangement uses TRBV5-1 and TRBJ2-1; a possible D gene is TRBD2 (7 bases). V was shortened by 7 bases and J by 8 bases, with 16 bases between the two germline ends. In germline, CDR1 is SGHRS, CDR2 YFSETQ. The CDR3 extends over 13 amino acids. CDR3 sequence: CASGGGQFHEQFF. The CDR3 region has the DNA TGCGCCAGCGGGGGGGGCCAATTTCATGAGCAGTTCTTC.

This clonotype was seen more than once but under ten times. The chain recombines TRBV29-1 with TRBJ1-2, with D possibly being TRBD1 (6 bases). This CDR3 is 13 amino acids long. Per germline, CDR1 SQVTM and CDR2 ANQGSEA. V lost 3 bases, J lost 5 bases, and 13 bases lay in between. In DNA form, the CDR3 reads TGCAGCGTTGATGTGGGGACACCGTATGGCTACACCTTC. Translation: CSVDVGTPYGYTF.

This chain links TRBV11-2 with TRBJ2-1; maybe TRBD2 (6 bases). V gave up 1 base and J gave up 4 bases, with 11 bases separating them. Germline CDR1 reads SGHAT; CDR2 reads FQNNGV. CDR3 length: 15 residues. The CDR3 sequence is CASSLVVSGYNEQFF. The CDR3 DNA is TGTGCCAGCAGCTTAGTGGTTAGCGGATACAATGAGCAGTTCTTC.

This clonotype has a handful of counts. The rearrangement links TRBV5-4 to TRBJ2-2; 9 nucleotides agree with TRBD1. After removal of 5 bases from V and 5 bases from J, the junction contained 7 bases not matched to a gene. CDR1 is SGHNT, CDR2 YYREEE, per germline (reference sequence). This CDR3 has 15 amino acids. The CDR3 sequence: CASSTDRGSTGELFF. CDR3 bases: TGTGCCAGCAGTACGGACAGGGGAAGTACCGGGGAGCTGTTTTTT.

The V call is TRBV7-8, the J call TRBJ1-6; TRBD1 aligns across 9 bases. V was clipped by 5 bases and J by 9 bases; unmatched bases: 8. The V gene's germline CDR1 is SGHVS and CDR2 FQNEAQ. CDR3 length: 15 residues. The CDR3: CASSVDRGRGSPLHF. Here the CDR3 DNA reads TGTGCCAGCAGCGTTGACAGGGGGAGAGGTTCACCCCTCCACTTT.

This clonotype was seen a few times. The chain is built from TRBV20-1 and TRBJ2-5; no clear D. V was trimmed by 3 bases and J by 4 bases, leaving 12 bases between them. CDR1 and CDR2 from the germline V gene are DFQATT and SNEGSKA (reference sequence). This CDR3 spans 13 amino acids. CDR3 sequence (DNA): TGCAGTGCTAGCTTTGTGACGGGAGAGACCCAGTACTTC. Its protein product is CSASFVTGETQYF.

In this sample, this clonotype turned up once. V usage is TRBV20-1 and J usage is TRBJ1-5; maybe TRBD1 (5 bases). CDR1 and CDR2 (germline): DFQATT, SNEGSKA (reference sequence). The CDR3 sequence is 16 residues long. V gave up 6 bases and J gave up 0 bases, with 18 bases separating them. The CDR3: CSARGHGDYSNQPQHF. CDR3 bases: TGCAGTGCCCGGGGCCACGGGGATTATAGCAATCAGCCCCAGCATTTT.